This T cell receptor (beta chain) came from a study of CD8 T cells in Susac syndrome. Study conclusions and caveats: The study conceded that its TCR sequencing and HLA analysis involved relatively few individuals.

Germline V lookup: CDR1 SGHVS, CDR2 FQNEAQ. This CDR3 contains 15 residues. Trimming at V came to 5 bases and at J to 0 bases, leaving 7 bases not matched to a gene. CD8+ and CD4+ T cells circulating in blood were sequenced for TCR beta. Negative isolation was used for CD8+ and CD4+ T cells and FACS enrichment for TEMRA cells. Concerning this clonotype itself: The antigen remains undetermined.

With random hexamers, reverse transcription was performed on about 0.5 to 1 ug of RNA. The immunoSEQ assay covered 54 Vbeta and 13 Jbeta segments for CDR3. One entry per CDR3 protein, called by TCRdb with MiXCR from the immunoSEQ multiplex PCR reads. There are roughly 180,000 distinct CDR3 sequences in the sample; about 95% occur only once, and about 0.1% lies in the top ten. The V and J genes are TRBV7-8 and TRBJ2-7; 7 bases are shared with TRBD2. The specimen was CD4+ T cells from PBMCs. This clonotype was sampled from a human donor in good health. CDR3 amino acids: CASSPTSVYSYEQYF. CDR3 in DNA: TGTGCCAGCAGCCCCACTAGCGTGTACTCCTACGAGCAGTACTTC.